A selection of T cell receptor beta chains follows, all from one sample in a study of blood T cell repertoires in COVID-19. Generated by immunoSEQ multiplex PCR, the TCRdb table keeps only in-frame clones and is missing some. The repertoire holds about 280,000 clones, with roughly 88% as singletons. The specimen sequenced was peripheral blood. These receptors were taken from a man younger than 35 with active or convalescent COVID-19. The CDR3 runs from the conserved cysteine through the conserved F or W. The D gene is left open where the match is weak. Clone size is stated in some rows and not others, as once, few, many or a class when expanded.

V gene,J gene,D gene,clone size,CDR3 protein,CDR3 DNA
TRBV4-3,TRBJ2-2,TRBD2,NA,CAPRPGGRGGAGELFF,TGCGCCCCCCGCCCGGGGGGTCGCGGGGGGGCCGGGGAGCTGTTTTTT
TRBV6-5,TRBJ2-5,NA,NA,CASIGGYTQYF,TGTGCCAGCATTGGGGGGTATACCCAGTACTTC
TRBV4-1,TRBJ2-5,TRBD2,NA,CASSPIGAGGRETQYF,TGCGCCAGCAGCCCCATCGGAGCGGGGGGGAGAGAGACCCAGTACTTC
TRBV6-6,TRBJ1-1,TRBD1,NA,CASSNRGTEAFF,TGTGCCAGCAGTAACAGGGGCACTGAAGCTTTCTTT
TRBV19,TRBJ1-5,NA,NA,CASLGPANQPQHF,TGTGCCAGCCTAGGTCCCGCGAATCAGCCCCAGCATTTT
TRBV4-1,TRBJ1-2,TRBD1,NA,CASSHPRQGRSYGYTF,TGCGCCAGCAGCCACCCACGACAGGGGCGAAGCTATGGCTACACCTTC
TRBV2,TRBJ1-2,NA,NA,CASSMEGAPAGGYTF,TGTGCCAGCAGTATGGAGGGAGCCCCGGCTGGGGGCTACACCTTC
TRBV5-1,TRBJ1-6,NA,NA,CASSLGQTNSPLHF,TGCGCCAGCAGCTTGGGACAGACTAATTCACCCCTCCACTTT
TRBV3-1/TRBV3-2,TRBJ2-7,NA,NA,CASSQKGQAYEQYF,TGTGCCAGCAGCCAAAAGGGACAAGCCTACGAGCAGTACTTC
TRBV27,TRBJ1-1,NA,NA,CASTSLGGGTEAFF,TGTGCCAGCACCTCTTTAGGGGGGGGAACTGAAGCTTTCTTT
TRBV4-1,TRBJ2-1,TRBD2,NA,CASSPSGTSLFNEQFF,TGCGCCAGCAGCCCATCCGGGACTAGTCTATTCAATGAGCAGTTCTTC
TRBV3-1/TRBV3-2,TRBJ1-5,NA,once,CASSQSYSWGNQPQHF,TGTGCCAGCAGCCAGAGTTACAGCTGGGGCAATCAGCCCCAGCATTTT
TRBV6-2/TRBV6-3,TRBJ2-5,TRBD1,NA,CASSTRRTGGRLETQYF,TGTGCCAGCAGCACGAGACGGACAGGTGGCCGTTTAGAGACCCAGTACTTC
TRBV7-9,TRBJ1-6,NA,NA,CASSFGQGGSPLHF,NA
TRBV5-1,TRBJ1-3,NA,NA,CASSFDNSGNTIYF,TGCGCCAGCAGCTTTGACAACTCTGGAAACACCATATATTTT
TRBV6-2/TRBV6-3,TRBJ2-5,TRBD2,NA,CASSYSRGGSGTQYF,TGTGCCAGCAGTTACTCACGGGGGGGCTCCGGGACCCAGTACTTC
TRBV7-9,TRBJ1-1,TRBD1,once,CASSTWTGGNTEAFF,TGTGCCAGCAGCACCTGGACAGGGGGGAACACTGAAGCTTTCTTT
TRBV5-1,TRBJ1-2,NA,NA,CASSLGDRNYGYTF,TGCGCCAGCAGCTTGGGAGACAGGAATTATGGCTACACCTTC
TRBV6-5,TRBJ2-2,TRBD1,NA,CASNAQGGTGELFF,TGTGCCAGCAACGCACAGGGGGGCACCGGGGAGCTGTTTTTT
TRBV6-5,TRBJ1-4,TRBD1,NA,CASSPGQGVFEKLFF,TGTGCCAGCAGTCCAGGACAGGGGGTGTTTGAAAAACTGTTTTTT
TRBV4-3,TRBJ1-6,NA,NA,CASSQEVRRWSNNSPLHF,TGCGCCAGCAGCCAAGAGGTGCGGCGCTGGTCGAATAATTCACCCCTCCACTTT
TRBV5-4,TRBJ1-2,NA,NA,CASSSRRNYGYTF,TGTGCCAGCAGCTCTCGGAGAAACTATGGCTACACCTTC
TRBV18,TRBJ1-5,TRBD1,NA,CASSADRDPRPQHF,TGTGCCAGCTCAGCGGACAGGGACCCTCGGCCCCAGCATTTT
TRBV6-1,TRBJ2-3,TRBD2,NA,CASSEPAGGRTSTDTQYF,TGTGCCAGCAGTGAGCCAGCGGGGGGGCGGACCAGCACAGATACGCAGTATTTT
TRBV7-6,TRBJ1-2,TRBD1,NA,CASSLWTGGDYGYTF,TGTGCCAGCAGCTTATGGACAGGGGGAGACTATGGCTACACCTTC
TRBV3-1/TRBV3-2,TRBJ1-5,NA,NA,CASSQDSSNQPQHF,TGTGCCAGCAGCCAAGATTCCTCCAATCAGCCCCAGCATTTT